This T cell receptor (beta chain) was sequenced during a study of blood T cell repertoires in COVID-19. The V end lost 3 bases, the J end lost 3 bases, and 15 bases lay between the germline ends. The CDR3 has 15 amino acids. The V gene's germline CDR1 is MGHRA and CDR2 YSYEKL. Assay: immunoSEQ multiplex PCR; the TCRdb copy retains only in-frame clones and omits some. The sample has roughly 70,000 clones; just under 90% are singletons. J is TRBJ2-7 and V is TRBV4-1, with D possibly matching TRBD1 (5 bases). The clonotype was recovered from a man aged 55 to 70 with acute or convalescent COVID-19. Sequenced: peripheral blood. The CDR3: CASSQGRGQDYEQYF. CDR3 in DNA: TGCGCCAGCAGCCAGGGAAGGGGTCAGGACTACGAGCAGTACTTC.